These T cell receptor beta chains were read from a single sample in a study of PD-1 and CTLA-4 blockade in melanoma. Assay: immunoSEQ multiplex PCR; the TCRdb copy retains only in-frame clones and omits some. The data hold under 40,000 clones, with around 90% observed a single time. The sample here was CD8+ T cells from peripheral blood, taken from a patient given anti-PD-1 treatment. The receptor set was obtained from a human donor with melanoma. Both conserved end residues are part of each CDR3. The D gene is left open where the match is weak. A row's size may be missing; if present it is once, few, many or a size class.

size,J,D,V,DNA,CDR3
once,TRBJ1-1,.,TRBV27,TGTGCCAGCAGTTTAGGGCCGAACACTGAAGCTTTCTTT,CASSLGPNTEAFF
.,TRBJ1-1,.,TRBV7-2,TGTGCCAGCAGCTTCAGCATGAACACTGAAGCTTTCTTT,CASSFSMNTEAFF
.,TRBJ1-6,.,TRBV7-9,TGTGCCAGCAGATCTACCGTACAGGGAGGAGGTTCACCCCTCCACTTT,CASRSTVQGGGSPLHF
.,TRBJ2-6,.,TRBV28,TGTGCCAGCAGCCCACTCAGGACCACTCACGTCCTGACTTTC,CASSPLRTTHVLTF
.,TRBJ1-1,.,TRBV4-1,TGCGCCAGCAGCCAACAAATTGGGGACCTCACTGAAGCTTTCTTT,CASSQQIGDLTEAFF
.,TRBJ1-2,.,TRBV5-1,TGCGCCAGCAGCTTTTCCGAACCGGGCTATGGCTACACCTTC,CASSFSEPGYGYTF
.,TRBJ1-3,TRBD1,TRBV7-9,TGTGCCAGCAGCTTCGACAGGGCGGGATACACCATATATTTT,CASSFDRAGYTIYF
.,TRBJ1-2,.,TRBV30,TGTGCCTGGAGTGTACCCTTCGGTTATGGCTACACCTTC,CAWSVPFGYGYTF
once,TRBJ2-2,.,TRBV25-1,TGTGCCAGCAGTTTAGACAGTTACCACACCGGGGAGCTGTTTTTT,CASSLDSYHTGELFF
.,TRBJ1-6,TRBD1,TRBV6-1,TGTGCCAGCAGTGAACCGTTGACAGGGACAAATTCACCCCTCCACTTT,CASSEPLTGTNSPLHF
few,TRBJ2-7,.,TRBV2,TGTGCCAGCAGTGTGGCAGGGGCTGGGTACGAGCAGTACTTC,CASSVAGAGYEQYF
once,TRBJ2-1,TRBD2,TRBV7-2,TGTGCCAGCAGCCACCCTAGCGGGGGGCCCTACAATGAGCAGTTCTTC,CASSHPSGGPYNEQFF
.,TRBJ2-5,TRBD1,TRBV13,TGTGCCAGCAGCGACCGGACAGGGGGCGGGGAGACCCAGTACTTC,CASSDRTGGGETQYF
.,TRBJ2-3,.,TRBV7-9,TGTGCCAGCAGCTTAGATAGCTCGGGGGCAGATACGCAGTATTTT,CASSLDSSGADTQYF
.,TRBJ2-6,.,TRBV4-1,TGCGCCAGCAGCCTCCTCCCAGGGGCCGGGGCCAACGTCCTGACTTTC,CASSLLPGAGANVLTF
.,TRBJ2-1,.,TRBV4-1,TGCGCCAGCAGCCAAGGATTTGACAATGAGCAGTTCTTC,CASSQGFDNEQFF
.,TRBJ2-3,TRBD2,TRBV5-4,TGTGCCAGCAGCTGGAGCGGGGGGGCCAGAGATACGCAGTATTTT,CASSWSGGARDTQYF
.,TRBJ1-2,.,TRBV19,TGTGCCACCCTCCCCGGGGGGGGCTCGGGTCGTGGCTACACCTTC,CATLPGGGSGRGYTF
.,TRBJ2-1,.,TRBV29-1,TGCAGCGTTGAAGATAGTCACAGGGAGTTTGAGCAGTTCTTC,CSVEDSHREFEQFF
.,TRBJ2-7,.,TRBV29-1,TGCAGCGTGTCGGACGGAAGCTCCTACGAGCAGTACTTC,CSVSDGSSYEQYF
.,TRBJ1-1,.,TRBV6-5,TGTGCCAGCAGTTACGGGACGGCCACTGAAGCTTTCTTT,CASSYGTATEAFF
.,TRBJ2-3,.,TRBV5-1,TGCGCCAGCAGCTTGGAGGGACTCCTGGCCCCAGATACGCAGTATTTT,CASSLEGLLAPDTQYF
.,TRBJ1-1,TRBD1,TRBV5-1,TGCGCCAGCAGCTTGCCGGGACAGGGTGAAGCTTTCTTT,CASSLPGQGEAFF
.,TRBJ2-3,.,TRBV7-2,TGTGCCAGCAGCAGTTTACGGGGGAGCACAGATACGCAGTATTTT,CASSSLRGSTDTQYF
few,TRBJ1-2,.,TRBV28,TGTGCCAGCAGTTTGGGCAGGGAGGGAAACTATGGCTACACCTTC,CASSLGREGNYGYTF
.,TRBJ1-4,.,TRBV9,TGTGCCAGCAGCGCTGGGGGGGTAGGGGAAAAACTGTTTTTT,CASSAGGVGEKLFF
.,TRBJ2-2,.,TRBV15,TGTGCCACCAGCACCCCATCGCAGGGTCCCTCCTTTATCTCCCCCACCGGGGAGCTGTTTTTT,CATSTPSQGPSFISPTGELFF
.,TRBJ2-7,TRBD2,TRBV5-8,TGTGCCAGCACCAGCGGGGTTAATCCCTACGAGCAGTACTTC,CASTSGVNPYEQYF
.,TRBJ1-5,.,TRBV13,TGTGCCAGCAGTTACTGGGGGGGAGATCAGCCCCAGCATTTT,CASSYWGGDQPQHF
.,TRBJ2-7,.,TRBV11-2,TGTGCCAGCAGCTCGGGGGTTCTGCCCTCCTACGAGCAGTACTTC,CASSSGVLPSYEQYF
.,TRBJ1-2,.,TRBV19,TGTGCCAGTAGTATCGTGGAAGGGGCCCGCTATGGCTACACCTTC,CASSIVEGARYGYTF
.,TRBJ1-2,.,TRBV4-2,TGTGCCAGCAGCCAAGAGAATCAAGCCTCCTATGGCTACACCTTC,CASSQENQASYGYTF
.,TRBJ2-1,TRBD2,TRBV30,TGTGCCTGGGACGCAAGCGGGGGCTCCTACAATGAGCAGTTCTTC,CAWDASGGSYNEQFF
.,TRBJ1-2,.,TRBV12-3/TRBV12-4,TGTGCCAGCTCACCTTGGACCCCCTATGGCTACACCTTC,CASSPWTPYGYTF
.,TRBJ1-5,.,TRBV28,TGTGCCAGCAGTTTATCCTCTCGTCAGCCCCAGCATTTT,CASSLSSRQPQHF
.,TRBJ2-7,.,TRBV28,TGTGCCAGCAGCCCCGCGGGGAACGACGAGCAGTACTTC,CASSPAGNDEQYF
.,TRBJ1-2,.,TRBV27,TGTGCCAGCACCTGGGGGAGGGGCTATGGCTACACCTTC,CASTWGRGYGYTF
.,TRBJ2-5,.,TRBV27,TGTGCCAGCAGTTTATCGGGTATGGCAGAGACCCAGTACTTC,CASSLSGMAETQYF
.,TRBJ1-5,.,TRBV6-1,TGTGCCAGCAGTGAAGAGGGGGGGGTATATAGCAATCAGCCCCAGCATTTT,CASSEEGGVYSNQPQHF
.,TRBJ2-1,TRBD2,TRBV7-9,TGTGCCAGCAGCCCTTGGGCGGGGGGTTACAATGAGCAGTTCTTC,CASSPWAGGYNEQFF
few,TRBJ1-5,.,TRBV10-3,TGTGCCATCAGTGTGGGGGGGGGTGAGGGTCAGCCCCAGCATTTT,CAISVGGGEGQPQHF
few,TRBJ1-2,.,TRBV12-3/TRBV12-4,TGTGCCAGCAGTTTTCCCGATAGGGATGGCTACACCTTC,CASSFPDRDGYTF
.,TRBJ2-3,.,TRBV7-2,TGTGCCAGCAGCTCTGGGCAGCCTGAGAGGCAGTATTTT,CASSSGQPERQYF
.,TRBJ2-7,.,TRBV5-4,TGTGCCAGCAGCTTCGGGCCTGGCACGTACGAGCAGTACTTC,CASSFGPGTYEQYF
.,TRBJ1-1,TRBD1,TRBV2,TGTGCCAGCAGTGGGGCGGGACAGGGTTCTGAAGCTTTCTTT,CASSGAGQGSEAFF
medium-sized,TRBJ2-5,.,TRBV7-9,TGTGCCAGCAGCCCCCGGGCGGGGGCGTACCAAGAGACCCAGTACTTC,CASSPRAGAYQETQYF
.,TRBJ1-1,.,TRBV7-6,TGTGCCAGCAGCCCCCGTTTGAACACTGAAGCTTTCTTT,CASSPRLNTEAFF
few,TRBJ2-7,.,TRBV7-9,TGTGCCAGCAGCTCCCCGAGTCAGGGTGTCTACGAGCAGTACTTC,CASSSPSQGVYEQYF
.,TRBJ2-7,TRBD1,TRBV14,TGTGCCAGCAGCCAAGCCTGGACAGGATCCTACGAGCAGTACTTC,CASSQAWTGSYEQYF
.,TRBJ2-1,.,TRBV5-1,TGCGCCAGCAGCTTTACCTCTTCTCCCGAGGGGTCCTACAATGAGCAGTTCTTC,CASSFTSSPEGSYNEQFF
few,TRBJ1-1,.,TRBV3-1/TRBV3-2,TGTGCCAGCAGCCAATCTTTAGCAGGGAACACTGAAGCTTTCTTT,CASSQSLAGNTEAFF
.,TRBJ1-3,.,TRBV19,TGTGCCAGTAGTGGGCGGTCCATATATTTT,CASSGRSIYF
once,TRBJ1-5,.,TRBV28,TGTGCCAGCACCCCGTGGGATAGCAATCAGCCCCAGCATTTT,CASTPWDSNQPQHF
few,TRBJ1-1,TRBD1,TRBV19,TGTGCCAGTAGTAACCGGGACAGGGGATACATGAACACTGAAGCTTTCTTT,CASSNRDRGYMNTEAFF
.,TRBJ1-2,.,TRBV30,TGTGCCTGGCACGACGGGATTAACTATGGCTACACCTTC,CAWHDGINYGYTF
.,TRBJ2-7,TRBD2,TRBV4-1,TGCGCCAGCAGCCAAGGAGACGGGAGGATCTACGAGCAGTACTTC,CASSQGDGRIYEQYF
once,TRBJ1-2,TRBD1,TRBV30,TGTGCCTGGAGTGCACAGGGGGCGAGTGGCTACACCTTC,CAWSAQGASGYTF